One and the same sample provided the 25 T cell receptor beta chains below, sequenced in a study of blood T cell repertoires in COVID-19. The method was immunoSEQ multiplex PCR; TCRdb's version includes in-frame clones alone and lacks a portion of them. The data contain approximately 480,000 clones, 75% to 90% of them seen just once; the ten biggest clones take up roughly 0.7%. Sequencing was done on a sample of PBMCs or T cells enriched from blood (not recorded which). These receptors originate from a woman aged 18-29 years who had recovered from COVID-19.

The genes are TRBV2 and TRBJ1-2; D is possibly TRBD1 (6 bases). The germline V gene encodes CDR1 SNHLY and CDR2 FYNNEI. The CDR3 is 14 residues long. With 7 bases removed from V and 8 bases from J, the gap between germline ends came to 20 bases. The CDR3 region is CASIPPPGERGYTF. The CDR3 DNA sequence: TGTGCCAGCATTCCCCCCCCAGGGGAGAGGGGCTACACCTTC.

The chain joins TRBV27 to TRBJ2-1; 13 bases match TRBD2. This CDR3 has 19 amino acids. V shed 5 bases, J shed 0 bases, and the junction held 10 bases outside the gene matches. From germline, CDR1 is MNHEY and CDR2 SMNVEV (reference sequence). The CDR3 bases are TGTGCCAGCAGTCACACGGGACTAGCGGGGCAGATCTCCTACAATGAGCAGTTCTTC. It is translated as CASSHTGLAGQISYNEQFF.

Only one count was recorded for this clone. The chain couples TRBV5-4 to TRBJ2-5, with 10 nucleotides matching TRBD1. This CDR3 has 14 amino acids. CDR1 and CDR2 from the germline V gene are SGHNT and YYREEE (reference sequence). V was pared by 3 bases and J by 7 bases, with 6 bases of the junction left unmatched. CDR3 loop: CASSYGTGVVTQYF. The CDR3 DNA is TGTGCCAGCAGCTATGGGACAGGGGTTGTGACCCAGTACTTC.

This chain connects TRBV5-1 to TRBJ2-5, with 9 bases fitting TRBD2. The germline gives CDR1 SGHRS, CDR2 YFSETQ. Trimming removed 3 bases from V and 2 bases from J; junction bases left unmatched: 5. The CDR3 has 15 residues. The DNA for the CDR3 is TGCGCCAGCAGCTACCTAGCGGGGACACAAGAGACCCAGTACTTC. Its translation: CASSYLAGTQETQYF.

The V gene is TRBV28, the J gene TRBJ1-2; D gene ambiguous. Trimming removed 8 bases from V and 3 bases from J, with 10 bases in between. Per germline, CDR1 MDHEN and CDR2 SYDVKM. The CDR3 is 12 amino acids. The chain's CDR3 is CASEEEDYGYTF. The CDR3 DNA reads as TGTGCCAGCGAGGAGGAGGACTATGGCTACACCTTC.

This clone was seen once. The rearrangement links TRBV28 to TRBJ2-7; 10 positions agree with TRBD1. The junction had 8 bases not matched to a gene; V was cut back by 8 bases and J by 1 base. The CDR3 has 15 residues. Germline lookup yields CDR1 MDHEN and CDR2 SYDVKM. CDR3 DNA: TGTGCCAGCCGAAGGCCGGGACAGGGGTCCTACGAGCAGTACTTC. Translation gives CASRRPGQGSYEQYF.

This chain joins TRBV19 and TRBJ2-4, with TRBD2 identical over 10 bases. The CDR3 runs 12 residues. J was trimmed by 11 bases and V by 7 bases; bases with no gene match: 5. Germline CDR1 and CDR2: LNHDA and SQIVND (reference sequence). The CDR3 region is CASKQLAGVQYF. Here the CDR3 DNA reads TGTGCCAGTAAGCAGCTAGCGGGGGTTCAGTACTTC.

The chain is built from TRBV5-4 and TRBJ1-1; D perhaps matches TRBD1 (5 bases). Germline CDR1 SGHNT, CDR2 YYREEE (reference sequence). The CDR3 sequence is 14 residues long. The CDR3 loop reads CAFRSGGSGTEAFF. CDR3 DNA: TGTGCTTTTCGCTCCGGGGGAAGTGGCACTGAAGCTTTCTTT.

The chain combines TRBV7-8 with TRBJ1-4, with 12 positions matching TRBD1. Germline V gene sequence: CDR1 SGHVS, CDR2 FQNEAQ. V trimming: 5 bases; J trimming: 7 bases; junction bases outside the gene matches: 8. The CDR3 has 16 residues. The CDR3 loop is CASSVTRDRGREKLFF. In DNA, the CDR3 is TGTGCCAGCAGCGTCACCCGGGACAGGGGGCGTGAAAAACTGTTTTTT.

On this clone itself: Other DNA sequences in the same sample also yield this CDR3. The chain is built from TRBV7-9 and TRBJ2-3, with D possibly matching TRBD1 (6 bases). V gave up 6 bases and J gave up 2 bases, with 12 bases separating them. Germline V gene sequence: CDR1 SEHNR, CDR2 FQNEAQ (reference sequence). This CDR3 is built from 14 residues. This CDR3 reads CASSPQGSTDTQYF. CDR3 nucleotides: TGTGCCAGCAGTCCCCAGGGGTCCACAGATACGCAGTATTTT.

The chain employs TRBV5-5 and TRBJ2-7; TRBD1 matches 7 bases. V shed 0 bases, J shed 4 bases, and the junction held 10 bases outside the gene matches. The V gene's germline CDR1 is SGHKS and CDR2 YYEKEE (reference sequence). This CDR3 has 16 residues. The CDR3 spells CASSLGGGRRRYEQYF. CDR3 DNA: TGTGCCAGCAGCTTGGGAGGGGGCCGTCGTCGGTACGAGCAGTACTTC.

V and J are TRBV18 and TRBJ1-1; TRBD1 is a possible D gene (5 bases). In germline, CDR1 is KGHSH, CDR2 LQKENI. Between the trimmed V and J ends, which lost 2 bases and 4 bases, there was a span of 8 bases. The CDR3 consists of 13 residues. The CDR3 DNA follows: TGTGCCAGCTCACCAGGCAGGGTCACTGAAGCTTTCTTT. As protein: CASSPGRVTEAFF.

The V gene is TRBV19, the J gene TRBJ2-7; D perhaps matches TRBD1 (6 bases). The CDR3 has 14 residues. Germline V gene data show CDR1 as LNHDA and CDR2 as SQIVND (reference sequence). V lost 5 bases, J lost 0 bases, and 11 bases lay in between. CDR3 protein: CASSVGDTSYEQYF. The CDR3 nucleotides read TGTGCCAGTAGTGTGGGGGACACCTCCTACGAGCAGTACTTC.

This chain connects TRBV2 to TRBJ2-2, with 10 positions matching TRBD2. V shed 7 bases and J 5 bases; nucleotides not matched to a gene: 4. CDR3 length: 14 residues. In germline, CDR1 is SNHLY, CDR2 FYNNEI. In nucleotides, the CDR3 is TGTGCCAGCAAGATTAGCGGGGGGACCGGGGAGCTGTTTTTT. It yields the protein CASKISGGTGELFF. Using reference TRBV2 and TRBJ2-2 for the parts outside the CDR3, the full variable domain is EPEVTQTPSHQVTQMGQEVILRCVPISNHLYFYWYRQILGQKVEFLVSFYNNEISEKSEIFDDQFSVERPDGSNFTLKIRSTKLEDSAMYFCASKISGGTGELFFGEGSRLTVL.

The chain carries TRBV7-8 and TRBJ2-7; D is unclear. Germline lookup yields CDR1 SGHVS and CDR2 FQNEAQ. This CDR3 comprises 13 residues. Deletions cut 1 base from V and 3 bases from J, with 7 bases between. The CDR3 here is CASSLDSHYEQYF. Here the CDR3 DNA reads TGTGCCAGCAGCTTAGACTCCCACTACGAGCAGTACTTC.

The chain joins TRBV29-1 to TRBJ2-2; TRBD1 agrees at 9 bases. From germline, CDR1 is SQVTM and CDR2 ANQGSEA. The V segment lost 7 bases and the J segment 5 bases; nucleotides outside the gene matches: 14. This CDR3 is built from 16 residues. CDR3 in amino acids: CSGGDKPGQGTGELFF. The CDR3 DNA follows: TGCAGCGGTGGTGACAAACCGGGACAGGGTACCGGGGAGCTGTTTTTT.

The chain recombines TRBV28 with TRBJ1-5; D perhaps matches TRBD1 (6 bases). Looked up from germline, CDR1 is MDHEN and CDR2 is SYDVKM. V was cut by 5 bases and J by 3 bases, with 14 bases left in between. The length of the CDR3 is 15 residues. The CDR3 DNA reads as TGTGCCAGCAGTCCGTCACAGGGTATCAATCAGCCCCAGCATTTT. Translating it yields CASSPSQGINQPQHF.

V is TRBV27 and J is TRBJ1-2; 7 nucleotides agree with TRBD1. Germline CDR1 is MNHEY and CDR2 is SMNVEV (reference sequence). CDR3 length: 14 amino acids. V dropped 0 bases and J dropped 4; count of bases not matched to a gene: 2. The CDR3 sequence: CASSLSGTAYGYTF. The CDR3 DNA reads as TGTGCCAGCAGTTTATCCGGGACAGCCTATGGCTACACCTTC.

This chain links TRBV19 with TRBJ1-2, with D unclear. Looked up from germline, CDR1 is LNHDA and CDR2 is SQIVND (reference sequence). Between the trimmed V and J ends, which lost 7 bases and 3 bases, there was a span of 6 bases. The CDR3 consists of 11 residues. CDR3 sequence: CASNNYYGYTF. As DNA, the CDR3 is TGTGCCAGTAATAACTACTATGGCTACACCTTC.

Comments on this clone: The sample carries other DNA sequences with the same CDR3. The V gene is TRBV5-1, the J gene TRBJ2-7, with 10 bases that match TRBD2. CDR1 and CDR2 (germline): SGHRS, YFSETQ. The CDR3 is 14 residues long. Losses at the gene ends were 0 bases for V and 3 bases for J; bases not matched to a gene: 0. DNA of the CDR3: TGCGCCAGCAGCTTGGGGACTAGCGGCTACGAGCAGTACTTC. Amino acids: CASSLGTSGYEQYF.

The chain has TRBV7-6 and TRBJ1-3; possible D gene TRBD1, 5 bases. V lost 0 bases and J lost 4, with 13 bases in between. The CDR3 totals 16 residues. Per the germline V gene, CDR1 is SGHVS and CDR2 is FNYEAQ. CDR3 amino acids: CASSLAPRATGNTIYF. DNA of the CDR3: TGTGCCAGCAGCTTAGCGCCCAGGGCGACAGGAAACACCATATATTTT.

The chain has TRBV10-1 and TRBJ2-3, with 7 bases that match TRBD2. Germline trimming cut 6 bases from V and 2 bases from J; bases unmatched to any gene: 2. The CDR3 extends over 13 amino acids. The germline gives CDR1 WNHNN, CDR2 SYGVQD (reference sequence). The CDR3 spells CASRGGTTDTQYF. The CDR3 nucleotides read TGCGCCAGCAGGGGGGGGACCACAGATACGCAGTATTTT.

The CDR3: CASSDQGVGYGYTF. In DNA form, the CDR3 reads TGTGCCAGCAGCGATCAGGGCGTGGGCTATGGCTACACCTTC. The chain couples TRBV6-6 to TRBJ1-2; a weak D match, TRBD1 (5 bases). CDR1 and CDR2 from the germline V gene are MNHNY and SVGAGI (reference sequence). V shed 6 bases and J shed 4 bases, with 15 bases lying between them. The CDR3 spans 14 residues.

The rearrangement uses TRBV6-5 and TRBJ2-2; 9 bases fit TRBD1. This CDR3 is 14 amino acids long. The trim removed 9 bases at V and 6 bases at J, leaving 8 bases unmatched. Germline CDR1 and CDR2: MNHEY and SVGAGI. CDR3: CARPGQGIAGELFF. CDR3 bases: TGTGCCAGGCCGGGACAGGGCATCGCCGGGGAGCTGTTTTTT.

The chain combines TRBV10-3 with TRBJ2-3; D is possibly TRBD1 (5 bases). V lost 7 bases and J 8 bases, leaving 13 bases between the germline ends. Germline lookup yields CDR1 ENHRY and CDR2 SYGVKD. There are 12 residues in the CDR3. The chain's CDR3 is CAITPGFGTQYF. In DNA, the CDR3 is TGTGCCATCACCCCAGGGTTTGGTACGCAGTATTTT.